These 22 T cell receptor beta chains originate from one sample sequenced in a study of cytomegalovirus exposure and HLA in healthy donors. The PCR was carried out with 60 Vbeta primers and 13 Jbeta primers. Measured with immunoSEQ multiplex PCR; TCRdb has only the in-frame clones, and not every one. The sample records 210,000 or so clones, about 80% being singletons. Sequenced material: PBMCs. The receptor set was obtained from a woman aged 40 to 55 in good health and CMV-seronegative.

This chain links TRBV6-1 with TRBJ1-6, with D possibly TRBD1 on 5 matching bases. V lost 6 bases, J lost 11 bases, and 17 bases lay in between. The CDR3 runs 14 residues. The germline V gene has CDR1 MNHNS and CDR2 SASEGT. The DNA of the CDR3 is TGTGCCAGCAGGCCCGCCCTTGTGGGGCCACCCCTCCACTTT. Encoded protein: CASRPALVGPPLHF.

The chain combines TRBV6-1 with TRBJ1-5; tentative D call: TRBD1 (6 bases). Germline CDR1 reads MNHNS; CDR2 reads SASEGT. Trimming cost V 10 bases and J 0 bases, with 13 bases left between them. CDR3 size: 14 residues. This CDR3 reads CATRTVVSNQPQHF. The CDR3 coding sequence is TGTGCCACCAGGACAGTCGTTAGCAATCAGCCCCAGCATTTT.

V gene TRBV18 combines with J gene TRBJ2-7; the D gene is possibly TRBD2 (6 bases). CDR1 is KGHSH, CDR2 LQKENI, per germline. The length of the CDR3 is 15 residues. V was clipped by 3 bases and J by 3 bases, with 15 bases between them. For the CDR3, the DNA is TGTGCCAGCTCACCTGGCGCCTCCGGGGGCTACGAGCAGTACTTC. Encoded protein: CASSPGASGGYEQYF.

V gene TRBV6-6 combines with J gene TRBJ2-4; a possible D gene is TRBD1 (6 bases). Germline CDR1 is MNHNY and CDR2 is SVGAGI (reference sequence). Trimming took 3 bases from V and 5 from J, leaving 14 bases between them. This CDR3 has 15 amino acids. The CDR3, as DNA: TGTGCCAGCAGTTATACCAACAGGGAGCAAAACATTCAGTACTTC. The encoded protein is CASSYTNREQNIQYF.

J is TRBJ2-1 and V is TRBV14, with D perhaps matching TRBD2 (5 bases). Trimming shortened V by 5 bases and J by 0 bases, and 14 bases separated the two germline ends. The germline V gene has CDR1 SGHDN and CDR2 FVKESK. The CDR3 is 16 residues long. DNA of the CDR3: TGTGCCAGCAGCGATAGGACTTACTACTCCTACAATGAGCAGTTCTTC. This codes for CASSDRTYYSYNEQFF.

V is TRBV9 and J is TRBJ1-1; no clear D. The germline V and J ends were trimmed by 1 base and 1 base, with 11 bases remaining between them. This CDR3 contains 15 residues. CDR1 is SGDLS and CDR2 is YYNGEE in the germline V gene. The CDR3 protein is CASSVSRSGNTEAFF. CDR3 sequence (DNA): TGTGCCAGCAGCGTAAGTCGGTCAGGGAACACTGAAGCTTTCTTT.

The rearrangement links TRBV19 to TRBJ2-1, with 7 bases identical to TRBD1. Germline CDR1 LNHDA, CDR2 SQIVND (reference sequence). With 5 bases clipped from V and 0 bases from J, the junction kept 7 bases outside the gene matches. The CDR3 length is 16 residues. This CDR3 reads CASSLPGGSSYNEQFF. The CDR3 DNA follows: TGTGCCAGTAGTCTCCCAGGGGGAAGCTCCTACAATGAGCAGTTCTTC.

The chain combines TRBV12-5 with TRBJ2-3, with D uncertain. The CDR3 totals 13 residues. Germline values: CDR1 LGHNT, CDR2 FRNRAP. Trimming shortened V by 2 bases and J by 4 bases, and 7 bases separated the two germline ends. The CDR3 protein is CASGLIPSDTQYF. Here the CDR3 DNA reads TGTGCTAGTGGTTTGATCCCGTCAGATACGCAGTATTTT.

The chain recombines TRBV27 with TRBJ2-3; 10 bases align to TRBD2. Germline CDR1 MNHEY, CDR2 SMNVEV (reference sequence). CDR3 size: 15 residues. V shed 4 bases, J shed 3 bases, and the junction held 4 bases outside the gene matches. CDR3: CASSSPSGGTDTQYF. Written as DNA, the CDR3 is TGTGCCAGCAGTTCACCTAGCGGGGGAACAGATACGCAGTATTTT.

The chain carries TRBV5-1 and TRBJ2-5; TRBD2 is a possible D gene (6 bases). The CDR3 is made up of 13 amino acids. V was cut by 0 bases and J by 3 bases, with 6 bases left in between. CDR1 and CDR2 from the germline V gene are SGHRS and YFSETQ. Here the CDR3 reads CASSLGGEETQYF. The CDR3 bases are TGCGCCAGCAGCTTGGGGGGGGAAGAGACCCAGTACTTC.

In this sample, this clone turned up once. The V and J genes are TRBV28 and TRBJ1-1; possibly TRBD1 for D (5 bases). Between the trimmed V and J ends, which lost 0 bases and 0 bases, there was a span of 8 bases. Germline-derived CDR1 and CDR2 are MDHEN and SYDVKM. This CDR3 has 15 amino acids. The CDR3 DNA follows: TGTGCCAGCAGTTTATGGACAGTCATGAACACTGAAGCTTTCTTT. Translation: CASSLWTVMNTEAFF.

This CDR3 is CASSQDPEGMQGVDSPLHF. In DNA, the CDR3 is TGCGCCAGCAGCCAGGACCCAGAGGGGATGCAGGGGGTCGATTCACCCCTCCACTTT. The V and J genes are TRBV4-1 and TRBJ1-6; 7 nucleotides agree with TRBD1. The V segment lost 3 bases and the J segment 8 bases; nucleotides outside the gene matches: 19. Germline loops: CDR1 MGHRA, CDR2 YSYEKL. The CDR3 sequence is 19 residues long.

V is TRBV4-2 and J is TRBJ2-2; a possible D gene is TRBD2 (6 bases). V lost 2 bases and J 6 bases, leaving 16 bases between the germline ends. The germline V gene encodes CDR1 LGHNA and CDR2 YNFKEQ. This CDR3 has 16 amino acids. This chain's CDR3 is CASSQPRQGGAGELFF. The CDR3, as DNA: TGTGCCAGCAGCCAACCCAGGCAGGGAGGCGCCGGGGAGCTGTTTTTT.

The chain carries TRBV9 and TRBJ2-2; no clear D gene. The V and J ends lost 1 base and 7 bases respectively, with 11 bases between them. The CDR3 consists of 14 residues. The germline V gene has CDR1 SGDLS and CDR2 YYNGEE. The CDR3 bases are TGTGCCAGCAGCGTATACAGAGCCGACGGGGAGCTGTTTTTT. Translating it yields CASSVYRADGELFF.

This chain connects TRBV19 to TRBJ1-2; D possibly corresponds to TRBD1 (6 bases). Germline V lookup: CDR1 LNHDA, CDR2 SQIVND (reference sequence). Trimming took off 7 bases at V and 4 bases at J, with 22 bases between the two ends. This CDR3 contains 16 residues. The CDR3: CASTPREGGMGYGYTF. Written as DNA, the CDR3 is TGTGCCAGTACCCCCCGGGAGGGGGGAATGGGCTATGGCTACACCTTC.

Details on this clone: At one end, the junction sequence differs from germline, possibly due to a read error. V usage is TRBV6-1 and J usage is TRBJ2-7; TRBD2 agrees at 8 bases. This CDR3 spans 13 amino acids. Germline V lookup: CDR1 MNHNS, CDR2 SASEGT. The CDR3 nucleotides are TGTGCAGTCAAGGGACTAGTGTCCTCCGAGCAGTACTTC. Amino acids: CAVKGLVSSEQYF.

This clone was counted only a few times. This chain joins TRBV5-6 and TRBJ1-5; D call uncertain. Germline V gene data show CDR1 as SGHDT and CDR2 as YYEEEE. The CDR3 runs 12 residues. The V end was cut by 2 bases, the J end by 5 bases, with 5 bases between. CDR3 in DNA: TGTGCCAGCAGCTTCTCAGATCAGCCCCAGCATTTT. It specifies CASSFSDQPQHF.

The chain employs TRBV6-5 and TRBJ2-7, with 9 nucleotides matching TRBD2. Germline V gene data show CDR1 as MNHEY and CDR2 as SVGAGI. The CDR3 extends over 14 amino acids. V was clipped by 2 bases and J by 1 base; unmatched bases: 0. The CDR3 nucleotides are TGTGCCAGCAGTTACCTAGCGGGGTCCTACGAGCAGTACTTC. Translated: CASSYLAGSYEQYF.

This clone came up once. The rearrangement joins TRBV7-8 to TRBJ1-5, with 9 bases identical to TRBD1. Germline lookup yields CDR1 SGHVS and CDR2 FQNEAQ. This CDR3 spans 16 amino acids. With 3 bases clipped from V and 0 bases from J, the junction kept 3 bases outside the gene matches. CDR3 loop: CASSLDRGFSNQPQHF. The CDR3 nucleotides read TGTGCCAGCAGCTTGGACAGGGGATTTAGCAATCAGCCCCAGCATTTT. Using reference TRBV7-8 and TRBJ1-5 for the parts outside the CDR3, the full variable domain is GAGVSQSPRYKVAKRGQDVALRCDPISGHVSLFWYQQALGQGPEFLTYFQNEAQLDKSGLPSDRFFAERPEGSVSTLKIQRTQQEDSAVYLCASSLDRGFSNQPQHFGDGTRLSIL.

The V and J genes are TRBV6-5 and TRBJ2-1; a possible D gene is TRBD2 (5 bases). The length of the CDR3 is 13 residues. CDR1 is MNHEY and CDR2 is SVGAGI in the germline V gene. V was trimmed by 4 bases and J by 6 bases, leaving 10 bases between them. DNA for the CDR3: TGTGCCAGCAGTTTGTACAGCGGCAATGAGCAGTTCTTC. Protein product: CASSLYSGNEQFF.

This CDR3 is CSASGLAGPTYEQYF. CDR3 in DNA: TGCAGCGCCAGCGGACTAGCGGGGCCAACCTACGAGCAGTACTTC. The V and J genes are TRBV29-1 and TRBJ2-7; 12 nucleotides agree with TRBD2. The V segment lost 7 bases and the J segment 2 bases; nucleotides outside the gene matches: 9. The V gene's germline CDR1 is SQVTM and CDR2 ANQGSEA. CDR3 length equals 15 residues.

The chain links TRBV19 to TRBJ2-5; 10 bases agree with TRBD2. CDR1 is LNHDA, CDR2 SQIVND, per germline (reference sequence). The CDR3 sequence is 15 residues long. The ends lost 10 bases at V and 4 bases at J; junction bases unmatched: 12. The CDR3 loop reads CATRRSGGAGETQYF. Written as DNA, the CDR3 is TGTGCCACCCGCCGCAGCGGGGGGGCGGGAGAGACCCAGTACTTC.